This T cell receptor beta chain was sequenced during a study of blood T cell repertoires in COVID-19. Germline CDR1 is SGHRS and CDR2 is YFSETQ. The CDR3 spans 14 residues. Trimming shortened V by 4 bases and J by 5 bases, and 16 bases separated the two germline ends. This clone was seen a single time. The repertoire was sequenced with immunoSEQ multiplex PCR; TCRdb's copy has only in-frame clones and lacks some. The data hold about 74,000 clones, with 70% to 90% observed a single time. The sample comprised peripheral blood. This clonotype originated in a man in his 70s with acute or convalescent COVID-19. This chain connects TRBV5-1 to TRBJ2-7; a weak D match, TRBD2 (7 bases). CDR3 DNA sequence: TGCGCCAGCAGCCCGACGCGGGGGCGGAACGAGCAGTACTTC. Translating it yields CASSPTRGRNEQYF. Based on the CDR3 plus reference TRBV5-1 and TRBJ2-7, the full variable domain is KAGVTQTPRYLIKTRGQQVTLSCSPISGHRSVSWYQQTPGQGLQFLFEYFSETQRNKGNFPGRFSGRQFSNSRSEMNVSTLELGDSALYLCASSPTRGRNEQYFGPGTRLTVT.